The T cell receptor beta chain described here comes from a study of OX40 agonist ivuxolimab in advanced cancers. Study-wide points: Compared with others, partial responders at 0.1-3.0 mg/kg displayed clonal expansion among the lowest. Dosing at 0.1 to 3.0 mg/kg was accompanied by clonal expansion of CD4+ and CD8+ blood T cells by week 6.

About this clone itself: The antigen remains unidentified.

The CDR3 extends over 13 amino acids. Trimming shortened V by 2 bases and J by 1 base, and 5 bases separated the two germline ends. CDR1 is MDHEN, CDR2 SYDVKM, per germline. Here immunoSEQ multiplex PCR was the method, and the copy in TCRdb shows in-frame clones only, minus some. The table shows around 68,000 clones, with roughly 84% occurring only once. Here the sequenced sample was CD4+ or CD8+ T cells sorted from blood, taken in a trial of the OX40 agonist ivuxolimab. The sequence was obtained from an adult with an advanced solid tumor such as melanoma, head and neck, liver or kidney cancer. The chain recombines TRBV28 with TRBJ2-5; D gene ambiguous. CDR3 DNA: TGTGCCAGCAGTTTAGCTCCCCAAGAGACCCAGTACTTC. Its protein is CASSLAPQETQYF.